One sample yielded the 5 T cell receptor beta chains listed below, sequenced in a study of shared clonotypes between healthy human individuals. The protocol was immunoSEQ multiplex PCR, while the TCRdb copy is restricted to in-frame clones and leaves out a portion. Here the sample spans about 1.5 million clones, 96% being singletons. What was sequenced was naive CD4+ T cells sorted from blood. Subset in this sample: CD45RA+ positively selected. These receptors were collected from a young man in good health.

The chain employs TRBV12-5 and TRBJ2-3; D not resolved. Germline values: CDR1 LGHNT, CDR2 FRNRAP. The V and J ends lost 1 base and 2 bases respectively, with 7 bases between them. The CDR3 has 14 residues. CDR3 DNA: TGTGCTAGTGGTTTGGACAGACTCACAGATACGCAGTATTTT. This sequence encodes CASGLDRLTDTQYF.

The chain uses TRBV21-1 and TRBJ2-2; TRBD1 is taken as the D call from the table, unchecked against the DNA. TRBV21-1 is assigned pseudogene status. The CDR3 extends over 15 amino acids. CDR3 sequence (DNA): TGTGCCAGCAGCAATACACCTCCTAACACCGGGGAGCTGTTTTTT. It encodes CASSNTPPNTGELFF.

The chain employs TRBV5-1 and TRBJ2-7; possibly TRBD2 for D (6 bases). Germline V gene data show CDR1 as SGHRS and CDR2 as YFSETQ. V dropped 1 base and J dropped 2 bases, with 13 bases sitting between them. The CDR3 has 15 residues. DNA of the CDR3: TGCGCCAGCAGCTTGAAAACTAGCTCAACCTACGAGCAGTACTTC. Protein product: CASSLKTSSTYEQYF. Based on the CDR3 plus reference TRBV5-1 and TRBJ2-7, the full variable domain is KAGVTQTPRYLIKTRGQQVTLSCSPISGHRSVSWYQQTPGQGLQFLFEYFSETQRNKGNFPGRFSGRQFSNSRSEMNVSTLELGDSALYLCASSLKTSSTYEQYFGPGTRLTVT.

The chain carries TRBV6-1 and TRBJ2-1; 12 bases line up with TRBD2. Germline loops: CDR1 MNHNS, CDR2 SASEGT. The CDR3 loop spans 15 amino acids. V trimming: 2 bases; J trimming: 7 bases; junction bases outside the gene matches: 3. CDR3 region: CASSERTSGKNEQFF. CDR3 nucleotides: TGTGCCAGCAGTGAAAGGACTAGCGGGAAGAATGAGCAGTTCTTC.

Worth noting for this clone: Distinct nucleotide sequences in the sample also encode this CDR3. CDR3 in amino acids: CSVGGGYEQYF. In nucleotides, the CDR3 is TGCAGCGTTGGAGGAGGGTACGAGCAGTACTTC. The V gene is TRBV29-1, the J gene TRBJ2-7, with D maybe TRBD2 (6 bases). CDR1 is SQVTM, CDR2 ANQGSEA, per germline. This CDR3 is 11 amino acids long. V was clipped by 4 bases and J by 4 bases, with 8 bases between them.